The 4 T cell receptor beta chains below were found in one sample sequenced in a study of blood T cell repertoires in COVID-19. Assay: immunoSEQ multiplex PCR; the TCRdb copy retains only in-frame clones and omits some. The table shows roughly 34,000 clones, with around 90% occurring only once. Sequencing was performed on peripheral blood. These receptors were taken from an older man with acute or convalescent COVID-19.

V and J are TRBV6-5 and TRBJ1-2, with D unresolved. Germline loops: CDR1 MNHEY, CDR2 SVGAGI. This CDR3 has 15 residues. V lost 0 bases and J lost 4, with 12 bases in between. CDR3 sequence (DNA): TGTGCCAGCAGTTACTCGTTCGACGGGGTCTATGGCTACACCTTC. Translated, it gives CASSYSFDGVYGYTF.

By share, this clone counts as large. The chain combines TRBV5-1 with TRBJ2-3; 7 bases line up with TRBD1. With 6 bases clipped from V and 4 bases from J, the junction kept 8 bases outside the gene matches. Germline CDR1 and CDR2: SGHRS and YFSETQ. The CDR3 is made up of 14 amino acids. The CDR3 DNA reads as TGCGCCAGCACCCCTGACAGGGTCCCAGATACGCAGTATTTT. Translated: CASTPDRVPDTQYF.

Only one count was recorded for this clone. The CDR3 nucleotides are TGTGCCTGGAGTTGGCGGGAAAAACTGTTTTTT. The encoded protein is CAWSWREKLFF. V and J are TRBV30 and TRBJ1-4; D is undetermined. Per germline, CDR1 GTSNPN and CDR2 SVGIG (reference sequence). This CDR3 has 11 amino acids. Between the trimmed V and J ends, which lost 2 bases and 8 bases, there was a span of 6 bases. Full variable domain (outside the CDR3, taken from reference TRBV30 and TRBJ1-4): SQTIHQWPATLVQPVGSPLSLECTVEGTSNPNLYWYRQAAGRGLQLLFYSVGIGQISSEVPQNLSASRPQDRQFILSSKKLLLSDSGFYLCAWSWREKLFFGSGTQLSVL.

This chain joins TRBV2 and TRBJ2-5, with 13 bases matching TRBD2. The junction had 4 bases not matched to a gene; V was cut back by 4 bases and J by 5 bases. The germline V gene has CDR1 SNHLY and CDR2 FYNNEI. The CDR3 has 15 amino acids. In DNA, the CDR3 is TGTGCCAGCAGTGCCCGGACTAGCGGGGGTGAGACCCAGTACTTC. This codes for CASSARTSGGETQYF.